Reported below is one TCR beta chain. Generated by immunoSEQ multiplex PCR, the TCRdb table keeps only in-frame clones and is missing some. The repertoire holds approximately 200,000 clones, with roughly 85% as singletons. Germline V CDR1 and CDR2: MDHEN, SYDVKM. The CDR3 covers 15 residues. V was pared by 2 bases and J by 4 bases, with 14 bases between. This sample is part of a study of blood T cell repertoires in COVID-19. The clonotype was recovered from a human donor with active or convalescent COVID-19. The donor label of this sample is uncertain. The sample was peripheral blood. The chain employs TRBV28 and TRBJ1-1; TRBD1 might be the D (6 bases). The CDR3 DNA is TGTGCCAGCAGTTTAATCTCCCCGGACAGCACTGAAGCTTTCTTT. Amino acid sequence: CASSLISPDSTEAFF.